These T cell receptor beta chains were read from a single sample in a study of metastatic and nonmetastatic thyroid tumors. From the PCR reads, TCRdb re-called clones with MiXCR. Of approximately 41,000 clones detected, 25% to 35% appear once; the ten largest clones hold 9.9%. Sequencing was performed on blood. The source is a male donor with papillary thyroid cancer or a benign thyroid nodule (not recorded which). Some clones in this sample may be carry-over from other donors' samples. CDR3s include the opening cysteine and the closing phenylalanine or tryptophan. The order of the fields is D gene, V gene, clone size, J gene, CDR3 protein, CDR3 DNA. D genes are given only for firm matches. Where a row states a size, it is once, few, many or the class of an expanded clone; other rows omit it.

>.|TRBV6-1|medium-sized|TRBJ2-7
CASNSADSYEQYF
TGTGCCAGCAACTCGGCAGACTCCTACGAGCAGTACTTC
>TRBD1|TRBV4-1|many|TRBJ1-1
CASSLTGTGNTEAFF
TGCGCCAGCAGCCTAACCGGGACAGGGAACACTGAAGCTTTCTTT
>TRBD2|TRBV12-3/TRBV12-4|medium-sized|TRBJ2-7
CASSPYGTSEEQYF
TGTGCCAGCAGTCCATATGGGACTAGCGAAGAGCAGTACTTC
>.|TRBV27|few|TRBJ2-3
CASSSLSSTKTSDTQYF
TGTGCCAGCAGTTCCCTGTCTAGCACTAAAACGTCGGATACGCAGTATTTT
>TRBD1|TRBV30|many|TRBJ1-1
CAWGQGGTEAFF
TGTGCCTGGGGACAGGGGGGGACTGAAGCTTTCTTT
>TRBD1|TRBV6-1|.|TRBJ1-5
CASRTGTGGWHPQHF
TGTGCCAGCAGAACCGGTACAGGGGGTTGGCATCCCCAGCATTTT
>TRBD2|TRBV10-3|many|TRBJ2-3
CATGGASTDTQYF
TGTGCCACCGGGGGGGCGAGCACAGATACGCAGTATTTT
>.|TRBV5-1|.|TRBJ1-1
CASRVCVVSTEAFF
TGCGCCAGCAGGGTGTGTGTTGTGAGCACTGAAGCTTTCTTT
>.|TRBV5-6|few|TRBJ2-7
CASTGNEYEQYF
TGTGCCAGCACCGGGAACGAGTACGAGCAGTACTTC
>.|TRBV7-9|many|TRBJ2-1
CASSLAGGTRREQFF
TGTGCCAGCAGCTTAGCGGGGGGAACGCGGCGAGAGCAGTTCTTC
>.|TRBV20-1|many|TRBJ2-5
CSASSEGFSETQYF
TGCAGTGCTAGTTCAGAGGGTTTTTCAGAGACCCAGTACTTC
>.|TRBV20-1|.|TRBJ2-4
CSARHFGTHQNIQYF
TGCAGTGCTAGACACTTCGGGACGCACCAAAACATTCAGTACTTC
>.|TRBV4-1|.|TRBJ2-7
CASSPSGNRYEQYF
TGCGCCAGCAGCCCTTCTGGAAATCGCTACGAGCAGTACTTC
>.|TRBV12-3/TRBV12-4|many|TRBJ2-4
CASSLAGGGNIQYF
TGTGCCAGCAGTTTAGCAGGGGGGGGGAACATTCAGTACTTC
>TRBD2|TRBV5-4|many|TRBJ2-1
CATRYGTTNEQFF
TGTGCCACAAGATACGGGACTACTAATGAGCAGTTCTTC
>.|TRBV2|.|TRBJ1-1
CASSEKLDGAVEAFF
TGTGCCAGCAGTGAAAAGCTCGATGGGGCTGTTGAAGCTTTCTTT
>.|TRBV11-3|.|TRBJ2-1
CASSEVGTLGAQFF
TGTGCCAGCAGCGAGGTAGGGACCCTCGGTGCGCAGTTCTTC
>.|TRBV6-1|.|TRBJ2-5
CASSVPPGGNVETQYF
TGTGCCAGCAGTGTTCCCCCAGGAGGTAACGTTGAGACCCAGTACTTC
>TRBD2|TRBV7-2|.|TRBJ2-1
CASSLAGGPNNEQFF
TGTGCCAGCAGCTTAGCGGGAGGGCCAAACAATGAGCAGTTCTTC
>.|TRBV19|many|TRBJ1-1
CASSSYTEAFF
TGTGCCAGTAGTAGCTACACTGAAGCTTTCTTT
>.|TRBV6-2/TRBV6-3|.|TRBJ2-7
CASRGYELYF
TGTGCCAGCCGGGGGTACGAGCTGTACTTC
>.|TRBV6-1|medium-sized|TRBJ1-5
CASSEFRGNQPQHF
TGTGCCAGCAGTGAATTTCGGGGGAATCAGCCCCAGCATTTT
>TRBD1|TRBV13|many|TRBJ2-5
CASSFRGQGRETQYF
TGTGCCAGCAGCTTTAGGGGACAGGGACGAGAGACCCAGTACTTC
>.|TRBV28|many|TRBJ2-5
CASGSSVGLGETQYF
TGTGCCAGCGGTTCCTCAGTCGGACTGGGGGAGACCCAGTACTTC
>TRBD1|TRBV12-3/TRBV12-4|medium-sized|TRBJ2-7
CASRWGRTGRLGSYEQYF
TGTGCCAGCAGATGGGGGCGGACAGGGAGGCTTGGCTCCTACGAGCAGTACTTC
>.|TRBV5-1|few|TRBJ2-7
CASSRSLTGISYEQYF
TGCGCCAGCAGCCGGTCTTTAACAGGGATCTCCTACGAGCAGTACTTC
>TRBD1|TRBV5-1|.|TRBJ2-7
CASRERDRVPEQYF
TGCGCCAGCAGGGAAAGGGACAGGGTTCCAGAGCAGTACTTC
>TRBD2|TRBV6-1|few|TRBJ2-7
CASSGWTSPFYEQYF
TGTGCCAGCAGTGGATGGACTAGCCCATTCTACGAGCAGTACTTC
>.|TRBV15|few|TRBJ1-2
CATSRDQVGHAKYGYTF
TGTGCCACCAGCAGAGACCAGGTTGGCCACGCTAAATATGGCTACACCTTC
>.|TRBV28|few|TRBJ2-7
CAIILGISYEQYF
TGTGCCATCATTCTGGGGATTTCCTACGAGCAGTACTTC
>TRBD1|TRBV20-1|.|TRBJ1-6
CSASGQVCGSPPHF
TGCAGTGCCTCCGGACAGGTCTGTGGATCACCCCCCCACTTT
>.|TRBV19|few|TRBJ2-7
CASSRTSSYEQYF
TGTGCCAGTAGTAGGACCAGCTCCTACGAGCAGTACTTC
>.|TRBV6-4|few|TRBJ2-3
CASSAIPGSTDTQYF
TGTGCCAGCAGTGCCATACCGGGGAGTACAGATACGCAGTATTTT
>.|TRBV20-1|few|TRBJ2-7
CSARVSYEQYF
TGCAGTGCCAGGGTTTCCTACGAGCAGTACTTC
>.|TRBV6-1|many|TRBJ1-5
CASRADAISNQPQHF
TGTGCCAGCAGGGCGGACGCTATAAGCAATCAGCCCCAGCATTTT
>TRBD2|TRBV6-1|.|TRBJ2-6
CASRTSGRKSGANVLAF
TGTGCCAGCAGGACTAGCGGGAGAAAGTCTGGGGCCAACGTCCTGGCTTTC
>TRBD2|TRBV6-2/TRBV6-3|.|TRBJ2-7
CASSNGAKSGGPNEQYF
TGTGCCAGCAGTAACGGGGCAAAAAGCGGGGGCCCGAACGAGCAGTACTTC
>.|TRBV12-3/TRBV12-4|many|TRBJ1-5
CASSPPYQPQHF
TGTGCCAGCAGCCCCCCTTATCAGCCCCAGCATTTT